The 14 T cell receptor beta chains presented below share a single source sample, sequenced in a study of blood T cells in healthy people across ages. The second PCR ran roughly 6 to 11 cycles with a sample-barcoded 5' primer and J-beta primers. Each CDR3 protein is one row after TCRdb ran MiXCR on the 5' RACE reads. The sample holds just over 1 million distinct CDR3 sequences; 40% to 50% are singletons and the top ten take approximately 19%. The sequencing sample was made of blood. Source of these receptors: a woman aged 55-75 years in good health.

V and J are TRBV13 and TRBJ2-4, with 15 bases fitting TRBD2. The J call may be wrong; the DNA end is better matched by TRBJ2-7. This CDR3 comprises 18 residues. CDR1 PRHDT and CDR2 FYEKMQ come from the germline V gene (reference sequence). CDR3 loop: CASSLEGTSGRSYYEQYF. In DNA, the CDR3 is TGTGCCAGCAGCTTAGAGGGGACTAGCGGGAGGTCCTACTACGAGCAGTACTTC.

The chain is built from TRBV11-2 and TRBJ2-7; 9 bases are a match to TRBD1. Germline loops: CDR1 SGHAT, CDR2 FQNNGV. V was clipped by 8 bases and J by 4 bases; unmatched bases: 12. The CDR3 runs 15 residues. CDR3 region: CASGPWDRDLYEQYF. CDR3 DNA: TGTGCCAGCGGCCCTTGGGACAGGGATCTATACGAGCAGTACTTC.

The chain carries TRBV20-1 and TRBJ2-5, with unresolved D. The CDR3 extends over 13 amino acids. The germline V gene has CDR1 DFQATT and CDR2 SNEGSKA (reference sequence). Between the trimmed V and J ends, which lost 1 base and 0 bases, there was a span of 6 bases. The CDR3 protein is CSARGAHQETQYF. The CDR3 DNA reads as TGCAGTGCTAGAGGGGCGCACCAAGAGACCCAGTACTTC.

V gene TRBV2 combines with J gene TRBJ2-5, with TRBD1 matching over 9 bases. With 7 bases clipped from V and 5 bases from J, the junction kept 2 bases outside the gene matches. The CDR3 totals 12 residues. Germline V lookup: CDR1 SNHLY, CDR2 FYNNEI. CDR3 loop: CASNRGLETQYF. CDR3 coding DNA: TGTGCCAGCAACAGGGGGCTGGAGACCCAGTACTTC.

A remark on this clonotype: At one end, the junction sequence differs from germline, possibly due to a read error. The chain links TRBV7-2 to TRBJ2-1, with a weak D call TRBD2 (6 bases). The CDR3 extends over 16 amino acids. Germline lookup yields CDR1 SGHTA and CDR2 FQGNSA. The CDR3 sequence: CAGSLTTGLQFNEQFF. The CDR3 nucleotides are TGTGCCGGCAGCTTAACGACCGGACTACAATTCAATGAGCAGTTCTTC.

In the case of this clonotype: This could be a read error, since a much larger clone is one nucleotide away. V usage is TRBV29-1 and J usage is TRBJ2-7; D tentatively fits TRBD1 or TRBD2 (5 bases each). The CDR3 spans 14 residues. CDR1 and CDR2 (germline): SQVTM, ANQGSEA. The CDR3, as DNA: TGCGGCGTTGTCCGGGACGGTAGTAGTAGCGAGCAGTACTTC. Its protein product is CGVVRDGSSSEQYF.

To note about this clonotype: Relative to the germline gene, one junction end is altered; a read error may explain this. The rearrangement uses TRBV7-3 and TRBJ1-2; 12 nucleotides line up with TRBD1. Germline lookup yields CDR1 SGHTA and CDR2 FQGTGA. CDR3 length equals 18 residues. The CDR3 DNA follows: TGTGTCAGCAGCTTAACGCCGGGACAGGGGGCGCCGAACTATGGCTACACCTTC. Translated, it gives CVSSLTPGQGAPNYGYTF. Based on the CDR3 plus reference TRBV7-3 and TRBJ1-2, the full variable domain is GAGVSQTPSNKVTEKGKYVELRCDPISGHTALYWYRQSLGQGPEFLIYFQGTGAADDSGLPNDRFFAVRPEGSVSTLKIQRTERGDSAVYLCVSSLTPGQGAPNYGYTFGSGTRLTVV.

The rearrangement uses TRBV27 and TRBJ2-6, with no clear D. CDR3 length: 17 amino acids. In germline, CDR1 is MNHEY, CDR2 SMNVEV (reference sequence). The V end was cut by 5 bases, the J end by 0 bases, with 14 bases between. The CDR3 loop reads CASSPPGGRSGANVLTF. For the CDR3, the DNA is TGTGCCAGCAGTCCACCGGGCGGACGCTCTGGGGCCAACGTCCTGACTTTC.

The sample holds many counts of this clonotype. The chain uses TRBV7-8 and TRBJ2-5; D call uncertain. Trimming stripped 7 bases from V and 2 bases from J, with 14 bases between. Germline CDR1 is SGHVS and CDR2 is FQNEAQ. The CDR3 extends over 14 amino acids. The CDR3 sequence is CASNTLIPQETQYF. The CDR3 nucleotides are TGTGCCAGCAATACTTTGATACCTCAAGAGACCCAGTACTTC.

The rearrangement uses TRBV6-6 and TRBJ2-7; 8 bases are shared with TRBD2. Germline V gene sequence: CDR1 MNHNY, CDR2 SVGAGI (reference sequence). This CDR3 spans 16 amino acids. V trimming: 1 base; J trimming: 5 bases; junction bases outside the gene matches: 10. Here the CDR3 DNA reads TGTGCCAGCAGTTACTTGGGGGGGGGTAGCGGGAACGAGCAGTACTTC. Protein sequence: CASSYLGGGSGNEQYF.

V and J are TRBV12-3 or TRBV12-4 and TRBJ1-1; TRBD1 matches at 7 bases. V shed 5 bases and J 9 bases; nucleotides not matched to a gene: 3. There are 11 residues in the CDR3. DNA for the CDR3: TGTGCCAGCAGTGCGACAGGGAAAGCTTTCTTT. It encodes CASSATGKAFF.

The genes are TRBV28 and TRBJ2-1; 12 bases are shared with TRBD2. Germline lookup yields CDR1 MDHEN and CDR2 SYDVKM. J was trimmed by 7 bases and V by 7 bases; bases with no gene match: 8. The CDR3 has 15 amino acids. Here the CDR3 reads CASKWTSGTLNEQFF. CDR3 DNA: TGTGCCAGCAAGTGGACTAGCGGGACCCTTAATGAGCAGTTCTTC.

This clonotype has at least ten counts. The chain couples TRBV12-3 or TRBV12-4 to TRBJ2-5; 8 nucleotides match TRBD2. With 6 bases clipped from V and 4 bases from J, the junction kept 16 bases outside the gene matches. This CDR3 region has 17 residues. CDR3 protein: CASSRGAGEERGETQYF. The CDR3 bases are TGTGCCAGCAGCCGGGGAGCGGGAGAGGAAAGAGGAGAGACCCAGTACTTC.

There are a few counts of this clonotype. J is TRBJ1-1 and V is TRBV7-8; D is uncertain. Germline V gives CDR1 SGHVS, CDR2 FQNEAQ. The germline V and J ends were trimmed by 5 bases and 4 bases, with 14 bases remaining between them. This CDR3 comprises 14 residues. CDR3 amino acids: CASSPEAGGTEAFF. CDR3 DNA sequence: TGTGCCAGCAGCCCCGAGGCGGGCGGCACTGAAGCTTTCTTT. Together with reference TRBV7-8 and TRBJ1-1, the CDR3 gives the full variable domain: GAGVSQSPRYKVAKRGQDVALRCDPISGHVSLFWYQQALGQGPEFLTYFQNEAQLDKSGLPSDRFFAERPEGSVSTLKIQRTQQEDSAVYLCASSPEAGGTEAFFGQGTRLTVV.